The clone carrying this T cell receptor (beta chain) was seen a handful of times. Its antigen is still unknown. J was trimmed by 5 bases and V by 4 bases; bases with no gene match: 9. The CDR3 sequence is 16 residues long. Germline V gene lookup returns CDR1 SGHNT and CDR2 YENEEA. This record comes from a study of cytomegalovirus exposure and HLA in healthy donors. The PCR ran on 60 Vbeta and 13 Jbeta primers. Only in-frame clones appear in the TCRdb table, and some are missing; sequencing was by immunoSEQ multiplex PCR. In the table there are approximately 100,000 clones, roughly 78% of which are singletons. General observations from the study: Sequencing depth across donors, presence/absence analyses assumed, was roughly uniform. Among TCR sequences, most were rare, though some public TCRs appeared in many donors.

The sequenced sample consisted of PBMCs. This chain links TRBV11-3 with TRBJ2-5; 11 bases agree with TRBD1. The clonotype comes from a woman in her forties in good health and CMV-seronegative. Written as DNA, the CDR3 is TGTGCCAGCAGCTCGTGGGGACAGGGGGTTCCGGAGACCCAGTACTTC. It specifies CASSSWGQGVPETQYF.